This TCR beta chain was captured by sequencing in a study of cytomegalovirus exposure and HLA in healthy donors. The CDR3 has 14 amino acids. Trimming shortened V by 6 bases and J by 5 bases, and 16 bases separated the two germline ends. The germline CDR1 and CDR2 sequences are MDHEN and SYDVKM. With 60 Vbeta and 13 Jbeta primers, the PCR was carried out. The table came from immunoSEQ multiplex PCR; TCRdb's copy has only in-frame clones and leaves some out. The data show 120,000 to 150,000 clones, under 85% seen once. The source material was PBMCs. The gene calls are TRBV28 and TRBJ1-1, with D possibly matching TRBD1 (5 bases). The receptor was isolated from a woman aged 40 to 50 in good health and CMV-seropositive. CDR3 in amino acids: CASSSPGGGTEAFF. The DNA of the CDR3 is TGTGCCAGCAGCAGCCCCGGGGGGGGAACTGAAGCTTTCTTT. The full variable domain, rest sourced from reference TRBV28 and TRBJ1-1, is DVKVTQSSRYLVKRTGEKVFLECVQDMDHENMFWYRQDPGLGLRLIYFSYDVKMKEKGDIPEGYSVSREKKERFSLILESASTNQTSMYLCASSSPGGGTEAFFGQGTRLTVV.